Below, one TCR beta chain is given with its context. These data originate in a study of post-analysis software for immune sequencing data. Unique molecular identifiers featured in each of the TCR beta cDNA libraries. MiXCR, run by TCRdb on the PCR reads, gives a single entry per CDR3 protein. The profile shows fewer than 850,000 distinct CDR3 sequences, about 32% of them singletons. This receptor was obtained from a girl between 10 and 17 years old with multiple sclerosis. Sequenced sample: blood.

This chain's CDR3 is CASSHTTIAGASSYEQYF. In DNA form, the CDR3 reads TGTGCCAGCAGCCATACAACCATAGCGGGCGCTTCCTCCTACGAGCAGTACTTC. This rearrangement joins TRBV7-2 to TRBJ2-7; TRBD2 aligns across 7 bases. Trimming at V came to 5 bases and at J to 0 bases, leaving 16 bases not matched to a gene. CDR1 SGHTA and CDR2 FQGNSA come from the germline V gene. CDR3 length: 18 amino acids.